This T cell receptor (beta chain) appears in the sequencing data of a study of T cells after yellow fever vaccination. Points from the study as a whole: Contaminants from the bulk population, in the form of abundant clonotypes, could be found in FACS-sorted repertoires. Booster samples showed a return of most primary-vaccination clones (about 96% CD4, roughly 85% CD8).

CDR3 length: 14 amino acids. V gave up 2 bases and J gave up 3 bases, with 11 bases separating them. Germline V gene lookup returns CDR1 LGHNA and CDR2 YSLEER. Details on this clonotype: Its antigen is unknown.

As TCR cDNA was made by 5'RACE template switching, a universal primer site and UMIs were added. TCRdb reprocessed the 5' RACE reads with MiXCR, giving one entry per CDR3 protein. The sample includes some 420,000 distinct CDR3 sequences, about 19% seen only once; the top ten take over 15%. Sequencing was performed on PBMCs, taken before the yellow fever booster vaccination. This sequence was found in a man aged 18-30 years who received the YFV17D yellow fever vaccine. J is TRBJ2-7 and V is TRBV4-3, with D possibly TRBD1 on 6 matching bases. CDR3 sequence reads: CASSQTRDNYEQYF. CDR3 nucleotide sequence: TGCGCCAGCAGCCAAACCCGGGACAACTACGAGCAGTACTTC.